Its frequency marks the clone carrying this T cell receptor (beta chain) as medium-sized. Antigen unknown. The CDR3 extends 3 residues past the end of the read, so its final part is completed from the germline J gene. The data derive from a study of T cells in women clearing cervical HPV infection. Study-wide context: Blood came at first lesion visit for cases, post-clearance for controls. For cases, blood was sampled a median about 160 days after lesion detection, interquartile range roughly 80 to 220 days. Points from the study as a whole: Combining TCR richness with V gene abundances gave about 0.87 AUC. TRBV6-7 relative abundance averaged roughly 0.099% in cases and more than 0.15% in controls.

The CDR3 loop spans 15 amino acids. Trimming stripped 2 bases from V and 2 bases from J, with 11 bases between. Sequencing was performed with immunoSEQ multiplex PCR; in TCRdb, only in-frame clones are kept and a portion is missing. The table for this sample gives some 20,000 clones. Specimen: blood buffy coat. The rearrangement links TRBV12-3 or TRBV12-4 to TRBJ2-3, with a tentative D call TRBD1 (5 bases). This TCR derives from a woman aged 18 to 75 with a cervical HPV16 infection that either progressed to CIN3+ or cleared (not recorded which). This CDR3 reads CASSLLDTPTDTQYF. The sequenced CDR3 bases are TGTGCCAGCAGTTTATTGGACACTCCCACAGATACG.